Presented here are 28 T cell receptor beta chains from one specimen sequenced in a study of T-cell reconstitution after alpha-beta-depleted transplantation in children. Preparation of the TCRbeta library used unique molecular identifiers. TCRdb independently ran MiXCR on the PCR reads; one entry per CDR3 protein. The sample lists fewer than 550,000 distinct CDR3 sequences; 9.5% to 12% were seen once. The sample here was PBMCs, mostly from graft donor cells, taken 180 days after TCRalphabeta/CD19-depleted stem cell transplant. Every receptor here comes from a female patient between 2 and 15 years old who had a stem cell transplant for aplastic anemia, so the T cells may come from the graft donor.

This clonotype was seen more than once but under ten times. The chain is built from TRBV29-1 and TRBJ2-7; D remains ambiguous. Germline loops: CDR1 SQVTM, CDR2 ANQGSEA. V was shortened by 4 bases and J by 3 bases, with 7 bases between the two germline ends. The CDR3 extends over 11 amino acids. CDR3 in amino acids: CSVGFVYEQYF. The DNA for the CDR3 is TGCAGCGTTGGGTTCGTCTACGAGCAGTACTTC.

This clonotype was seen at least ten times. CDR3 coding DNA: TGTGCCAGCAGCCGGATTGCTAGTACCTCCTACAATGAGCAGTTCTTC. Translated: CASSRIASTSYNEQFF. V is TRBV6-2 or TRBV6-3 and J is TRBJ2-1; D is unresolved. The germline V gene has CDR1 MNHEY and CDR2 SVGEGT. Trimming pared 6 bases from V and 0 bases from J, leaving 15 bases between. CDR3 length: 16 amino acids.

This clonotype was detected a few times. The rearrangement joins TRBV12-3 or TRBV12-4 to TRBJ2-1, with D possibly TRBD2 on 6 matching bases. V was pared by 8 bases and J by 2 bases, with 10 bases between. This CDR3 has 13 residues. The CDR3 nucleotides are TGTGCCAGCCGAGGAGGGCCCTACAATGAGCAGTTCTTC. This sequence encodes CASRGGPYNEQFF.

The chain couples TRBV11-2 to TRBJ2-7; 10 nucleotides line up with TRBD2. V lost 5 bases and J lost 0; bases outside the gene matches: 7. The germline gives CDR1 SGHAT, CDR2 FQNNGV. The CDR3 is 16 residues long. CDR3 DNA sequence: TGTGCCAGCAGCCCTACTAGCGGGATGAGCTCCTACGAGCAGTACGTC. This encodes CASSPTSGMSSYEQYV.

The rearrangement links TRBV12-3 or TRBV12-4 to TRBJ1-3, with TRBD1 matching over 8 bases. The CDR3 has 16 amino acids. J was trimmed by 3 bases and V by 4 bases; bases with no gene match: 8. This CDR3 is CASSSRTGSSGNTIYF. Written as DNA, the CDR3 is TGTGCCAGCAGTTCCCGGACAGGGAGTAGTGGAAACACCATATATTTT.

The chain joins TRBV12-3 or TRBV12-4 to TRBJ2-3; TRBD2 aligns across 9 bases. V gave up 2 bases and J gave up 2 bases; unmatched junction bases: 2. The CDR3 is 15 residues long. The CDR3 region is CASSLLAGDTDTQYF. Written as DNA, the CDR3 is TGTGCCAGCAGTTTATTAGCGGGAGACACAGATACGCAGTATTTT.

The chain employs TRBV4-2 and TRBJ2-2, with 11 bases that match TRBD2. V lost 0 bases and J lost 9; bases outside the gene matches: 9. The CDR3 is made up of 17 amino acids. Germline V gene lookup returns CDR1 LGHNA and CDR2 YNFKEQ. In DNA form, the CDR3 reads TGTGCCAGCAGCCAAGACCTAGCGGGAGGCCTCGGCAGGGAGCTGTTTTTT. Protein: CASSQDLAGGLGRELFF.

The gene calls are TRBV19 and TRBJ2-3; 7 positions agree with TRBD2. V was clipped by 4 bases and J by 0 bases; unmatched bases: 10. Germline V gives CDR1 LNHDA, CDR2 SQIVND (reference sequence). The length of the CDR3 is 17 residues. The chain's CDR3 is CASSTVPGGSSTDTQYF. As DNA, the CDR3 is TGTGCCAGTAGTACCGTCCCGGGAGGCTCGAGCACAGATACGCAGTATTTT.

This clonotype showed up just a few times. This chain links TRBV7-2 with TRBJ1-5; D possibly corresponds to TRBD1 (6 bases). CDR3 length: 13 amino acids. V was cut by 3 bases and J by 9 bases, with 12 bases left in between. Germline V gene lookup returns CDR1 SGHTA and CDR2 FQGNSA. The CDR3 protein is CASSFGRGAPQHF. CDR3 in DNA: TGTGCCAGCAGCTTCGGCAGGGGAGCGCCCCAGCATTTT.

The rearrangement uses TRBV29-1 and TRBJ1-2; D is possibly TRBD1 (6 bases). Germline V gene sequence: CDR1 SQVTM, CDR2 ANQGSEA. CDR3 length: 12 amino acids. V was trimmed by 1 base and J by 6 bases, leaving 9 bases between them. CDR3 coding DNA: TGCAGCGTTGAAGGGACAGTGGATGGCTACACCTTC. It yields the protein CSVEGTVDGYTF.

This clonotype was counted between two and nine times. This chain connects TRBV9 to TRBJ2-2, with 7 positions matching TRBD1. Per germline, CDR1 SGDLS and CDR2 YYNGEE. V trimming: 1 base; J trimming: 0 bases; junction bases outside the gene matches: 6. This CDR3 has 17 residues. In DNA form, the CDR3 reads TGTGCCAGCAGCGTACCGGGGACAGCCCCGAACACCGGGGAGCTGTTTTTT. Protein product: CASSVPGTAPNTGELFF. Full variable domain (rest looked up from reference TRBV9 and TRBJ2-2): DSGVTQTPKHLITATGQRVTLRCSPRSGDLSVYWYQQSLDQGLQFLIQYYNGEERAKGNILERFSAQQFPDLHSELNLSSLELGDSALYFCASSVPGTAPNTGELFFGEGSRLTVL.

As for this clonotype: The junction shows a germline mismatch at one end, possibly a read error. The J gene is TRBJ2-4, the V gene TRBV28, with 11 bases identical to TRBD1. The CDR3 length is 18 residues. Germline CDR1 reads MDHEN; CDR2 reads SYDVKM. The CDR3 here is CASSLRDRGKVSKNMQYF. For the CDR3, the DNA is TGTGCCAGCAGTCTCCGGGACAGGGGGAAGGTGTCCAAAAACATGCAGTACTTC.

This clonotype was picked up many times. The chain carries TRBV15 and TRBJ1-5; maybe TRBD1 (5 bases). V was shortened by 3 bases and J by 4 bases, with 13 bases between the two germline ends. CDR3 length: 15 residues. CDR1 and CDR2 (germline): LNHNV, YYDKDF (reference sequence). The CDR3 bases are TGTGCCACCAGCAGGACGGGACCAGCAAATCAGCCCCAGCATTTT. It encodes CATSRTGPANQPQHF.

This clonotype was observed at least ten times. The CDR3 region is CASSLKNGGETQYF. CDR3 sequence (DNA): TGTGCCAGCAGTTTGAAGAATGGTGGGGAGACCCAGTACTTC. The V and J genes are TRBV12-3 or TRBV12-4 and TRBJ2-5; the D is unclear. The length of the CDR3 is 14 residues. V gave up 3 bases and J gave up 5 bases, with 13 bases separating them.

This clonotype was observed many times. The CDR3 DNA follows: TGCAGCGTACAGGGAAACACCGGGGAGCTGTTTTTT. Amino acids: CSVQGNTGELFF. The chain employs TRBV29-1 and TRBJ2-2; maybe TRBD1 (6 bases). Germline V gives CDR1 SQVTM, CDR2 ANQGSEA. This CDR3 has 12 residues. Trimming took off 6 bases at V and 2 bases at J, with 7 bases between the two ends.

The chain uses TRBV6-2 or TRBV6-3 and TRBJ2-4; D may be TRBD1 (6 bases). The CDR3 runs 17 residues. V was cut by 6 bases and J by 7 bases, with 25 bases left in between. From germline, CDR1 is MNHEY and CDR2 SVGEGT. CDR3 DNA sequence: TGTGCCAGCAGACACGACAGGCTTCAGATGGGTAGGAACATTCAGTACTTC. This codes for CASRHDRLQMGRNIQYF.

The chain links TRBV7-2 to TRBJ1-1; D is unresolved. This CDR3 has 11 residues. The V gene lost 8 bases and the J gene lost 8 bases, with 12 bases spanning the gap. CDR1 and CDR2 from the germline V gene are SGHTA and FQGNSA. The CDR3 reads CASGRGGEAFF. CDR3 DNA sequence: TGTGCCAGCGGCCGGGGTGGCGAAGCTTTCTTT. Combining the CDR3 with reference TRBV7-2 and TRBJ1-1 gives the whole variable domain GAGVSQSPSNKVTEKGKDVELRCDPISGHTALYWYRQSLGQGLEFLIYFQGNSAPDKSGLPSDRFSAERTGGSVSTLTIQRTQQEDSAVYLCASGRGGEAFFGQGTRLTVV.

The gene calls are TRBV11-2 and TRBJ2-1; no reliable D call. The V end was cut by 2 bases, the J end by 3 bases, with 20 bases between. This CDR3 has 18 residues. CDR1 and CDR2 from the germline V gene are SGHAT and FQNNGV. CDR3 sequence: CASSLRLSPARGYNEQFF. CDR3 nucleotide sequence: TGTGCCAGCAGCTTAAGGCTTAGTCCAGCGCGAGGCTACAATGAGCAGTTCTTC.

This clonotype was observed a handful of times. J is TRBJ2-1 and V is TRBV27; TRBD2 agrees at 8 bases. Losses at the gene ends were 2 bases for V and 5 bases for J; bases not matched to a gene: 8. Germline V gene sequence: CDR1 MNHEY, CDR2 SMNVEV (reference sequence). The CDR3 covers 16 residues. The CDR3, as DNA: TGTGCCAGCAGTTTAAGGCTAGCGGGTTTAAACAATGAGCAGTTCTTC. Translation gives CASSLRLAGLNNEQFF.

This rearrangement joins TRBV20-1 to TRBJ2-1, with no clear D. The CDR3 covers 19 residues. Germline V lookup: CDR1 DFQATT, CDR2 SNEGSKA (reference sequence). V was shortened by 0 bases and J by 6 bases, with 27 bases between the two germline ends. Here the CDR3 reads CSARDFGRLPSPLSNEQFF. In nucleotides, the CDR3 is TGCAGTGCTAGAGATTTCGGCAGGCTACCAAGTCCTCTCTCCAATGAGCAGTTCTTC.

In this sample, this clonotype turned up a few times. The chain recombines TRBV30 with TRBJ1-1; 7 bases are shared with TRBD1. The ends lost 4 bases at V and 2 bases at J; junction bases unmatched: 7. Germline V gene data show CDR1 as GTSNPN and CDR2 as SVGIG (reference sequence). The CDR3 extends over 14 amino acids. The CDR3 protein is CAWNTNRGNTEAFF. The DNA of the CDR3 is TGTGCCTGGAACACCAACAGGGGCAACACTGAAGCTTTCTTT.

This clonotype was detected only a few times. The chain has TRBV20-1 and TRBJ1-1; D remains ambiguous. From germline, CDR1 is DFQATT and CDR2 SNEGSKA (reference sequence). The CDR3 runs 14 residues. V dropped 2 bases and J dropped 0 bases, with 10 bases sitting between them. As DNA, the CDR3 is TGCAGTGCTAGATTCGGGAGCCTGAACACTGAAGCTTTCTTT. The encoded protein is CSARFGSLNTEAFF.

This chain links TRBV20-1 with TRBJ2-1, with 8 bases that match TRBD2. Germline V CDR1 and CDR2: DFQATT, SNEGSKA (reference sequence). V was pared by 0 bases and J by 4 bases, with 11 bases of the junction left unmatched. The CDR3 extends over 17 amino acids. The CDR3 DNA follows: TGCAGTGCTAGAGATTTTCAACTAGCGGCCCAATACAATGAGCAGTTCTTC. Encoded protein: CSARDFQLAAQYNEQFF.

This clonotype was counted many times. The chain combines TRBV28 with TRBJ1-2, with D uncertain. V gave up 5 bases and J gave up 2 bases, with 9 bases separating them. There are 13 residues in the CDR3. Germline V CDR1 and CDR2: MDHEN, SYDVKM. CDR3 sequence reads: CASSPDINYGYTF. The CDR3 DNA is TGTGCCAGCAGTCCTGACATCAACTATGGCTACACCTTC.

V gene TRBV20-1 combines with J gene TRBJ2-5, with D possibly TRBD2 on 6 matching bases. The ends were cut back, 4 bases at V and 9 bases at J, with 18 bases in the middle. The germline CDR1 and CDR2 sequences are DFQATT and SNEGSKA (reference sequence). The length of the CDR3 is 13 residues. CDR3: CSATGTPLSPQYF. As DNA, the CDR3 is TGCAGTGCTACCGGGACTCCCCTTTCGCCCCAGTACTTC.

The chain combines TRBV12-3 or TRBV12-4 with TRBJ1-5, with TRBD1 identical over 12 bases. CDR3 length: 18 residues. V shed 4 bases, J shed 6 bases, and the junction held 13 bases outside the gene matches. The CDR3, as DNA: TGTGCCAGCAGTTCGCGACCGTTCGGGACAGGGGGCCCTCAGCCCCAGCATTTT. As protein: CASSSRPFGTGGPQPQHF.

The table lists this clonotype with a few counts. The V and J genes are TRBV5-6 and TRBJ2-5, with TRBD2 matching 7 bases. With 2 bases clipped from V and 5 bases from J, the junction kept 9 bases outside the gene matches. The CDR3 runs to 15 residues. Germline V gene sequence: CDR1 SGHDT, CDR2 YYEEEE. The CDR3 is CASSFGRGGMETQYF. DNA of the CDR3: TGTGCCAGCAGCTTTGGGAGGGGAGGTATGGAGACCCAGTACTTC.

This clonotype was counted ten times or more. This chain links TRBV6-1 with TRBJ2-1, with a tentative D call TRBD2 (6 bases). This CDR3 spans 14 amino acids. Trimming pared 7 bases from V and 7 bases from J, leaving 17 bases between. The germline V gene encodes CDR1 MNHNS and CDR2 SASEGT. CDR3 nucleotide sequence: TGTGCCAGCACCCCGGTCGGACTAACGAATGAGCAGTTCTTC. Protein product: CASTPVGLTNEQFF.